These T cell receptor beta chains were read from a single sample in a study of T cells after yellow fever vaccination. A single record per CDR3 protein comes from TCRdb applying MiXCR to the 5' RACE reads. This table holds about 260,000 distinct CDR3 sequences, around 4.9% found once. The sample was CD4+ T cells sorted from PBMCs, taken on the day of the yellow fever booster vaccination. These receptors originate from a man between 18 and 35 years old who received the YFV17D yellow fever vaccine. Each CDR3 is given with its conserved first and last residue. Each record gives: V gene, CDR3 protein.

TRBV12-3/TRBV12-4 | CASSLSGVPGELFF
TRBV4-1 | CASSQDEVRADTQYF
TRBV5-1 | CASSLTPSGGEETQYF
TRBV20-1 | CSARTGTGEKLFF
TRBV29-1 | CSVEDQETQYF
TRBV6-5 | CASSYSAGLNTEAFF
TRBV18 | CASSAGTGGIQPQHF
TRBV20-1 | CRALNANEKLFF
TRBV12-3/TRBV12-4 | CASSFSQGSPLHF
TRBV18 | CASSPGGDQPQHF
TRBV7-3 | CASSLTFRGLNTGELFF
TRBV7-2 | CASSLGPDRVYGYTF
TRBV3-1 | CASSSTAEKLFF
TRBV15 | CATSRDLRRGYTF
TRBV18 | CASSPKLAGGYNEQFF
TRBV6-5 | CASRSPLGHNEQFF
TRBV7-9 | CASSLQGETQYF
TRBV10-3 | CAIRDSTSGETQYF
TRBV5-5 | CASSLWSSDTQYF
TRBV4-3 | CASSRRRSDTQYF